This TCR beta chain is drawn from a study of blood T cell repertoires in COVID-19. The wider study: Specimens from acute and convalescent COVID-19 originated in the United States, Italy and Spain.

In the source study's methods: Using reference gene primer amplification, nucleated cell counts were estimated. Method: immunoSEQ multiplex PCR; TCRdb's copy keeps in-frame clones and lacks some. V and J calls and clone size are copied from that table; D and trimming were computed from the DNA. The table includes approximately 130,000 clones, approximately 87% detected once. Sequences were obtained from peripheral blood. This TCR came from a woman aged 45-65 years with acute or convalescent COVID-19.

Written as DNA, the CDR3 is TGTGCCAGCAGCCAAGCCCAGGGGGCTAGTGAAAAACTGTTTTTT. Translating gives CASSQAQGASEKLFF. The gene calls are TRBV4-2 and TRBJ1-4; 8 nucleotides align to TRBD1. There are 15 residues in the CDR3. Per germline, CDR1 LGHNA and CDR2 YNFKEQ. V lost 1 base, J lost 7 bases, and 5 bases stayed unmatched.